This entry lists 20 T cell receptor beta chains sequenced from one sample in a study of T cell repertoires in cytomegalovirus infection. In TCRdb, the reads were re-called with MiXCR into one record per CDR3 protein. Of approximately 110,000 distinct CDR3 sequences listed, roughly 30% are singletons. These receptors lack a known antigen. The material sequenced was CD8+ T cells from cultured PBMCs, taken from culture after CMV antigen stimulation. These receptors all come from a human donor in good health (CMV status not recorded). Some clones in this sample may be carry-over from other donors' samples.

This chain links TRBV7-2 with TRBJ2-5, with D possibly matching TRBD2 (6 bases). This CDR3 contains 18 residues. Germline V gives CDR1 SGHTA, CDR2 FQGNSA. Trimming shortened V by 1 base and J by 4 bases, and 22 bases separated the two germline ends. The CDR3 coding sequence is TGTGCCAGCAGCTTAGTAGTGGGGGGAGCTAAAGAACTAGAGACCCAGTACTTC. Translating gives CASSLVVGGAKELETQYF.

This clonotype has a handful of counts. The chain combines TRBV19 with TRBJ2-2, with D possibly called TRBD1 or TRBD2 (5 bases each). The CDR3 length is 13 residues. Germline CDR1 reads LNHDA; CDR2 reads SQIVND (reference sequence). V shed 5 bases and J shed 8 bases, with 12 bases lying between them. CDR3 sequence reads: CASSPGPAGELFF. The DNA for the CDR3 is TGTGCCAGTAGTCCGGGACCCGCGGGGGAGCTGTTTTTT.

This chain connects TRBV28 to TRBJ1-2; D may be TRBD1 (6 bases). V was cut by 4 bases and J by 5 bases, with 14 bases left in between. Looked up from germline, CDR1 is MDHEN and CDR2 is SYDVKM. The CDR3 covers 14 residues. In nucleotides, the CDR3 is TGTGCCAGCAGTTGGAGGGGGGCAGGATATGGCTACACCTTC. It encodes CASSWRGAGYGYTF.

A few counts support this clonotype. This chain connects TRBV9 to TRBJ2-7; TRBD2 aligns across 8 bases. Germline V lookup: CDR1 SGDLS, CDR2 YYNGEE. The CDR3 loop spans 15 amino acids. V trimming: 4 bases; J trimming: 6 bases; junction bases outside the gene matches: 12. In nucleotides, the CDR3 is TGTGCCAGCAGCCCCGGGGGGGGTGCCGCTGCCGAGCAGTACTTC. It is translated as CASSPGGGAAAEQYF.

V and J are TRBV20-1 and TRBJ2-7; possibly TRBD2 for D (6 bases). Trimming left V 1 base short and J 4 bases short, with 14 bases between. CDR1 and CDR2 from the germline V gene are DFQATT and SNEGSKA (reference sequence). The CDR3 is 14 residues long. As DNA, the CDR3 is TGCAGTGCTAGAGGGCTAGCGAGCACGTACGAGCAGTACTTC. Amino acid sequence: CSARGLASTYEQYF.

Only a few counts were recorded for this clonotype. The chain carries TRBV4-1 and TRBJ1-2; D is undetermined. The CDR3 sequence is 14 residues long. Germline V lookup: CDR1 MGHRA, CDR2 YSYEKL. The ends were cut back, 4 bases at V and 6 bases at J, with 15 bases in the middle. In DNA, the CDR3 is TGCGCCAGCAGCCCCTCCTCGGGAAGGGATGGCTACACCTTC. Translating gives CASSPSSGRDGYTF.

The chain recombines TRBV9 with TRBJ2-1; TRBD1 agrees at 10 bases. CDR1 and CDR2 (germline): SGDLS, YYNGEE. The CDR3 runs 14 residues. The V segment lost 4 bases and the J segment 6 bases; nucleotides outside the gene matches: 4. The CDR3 DNA is TGTGCCAGCAGCACCTGGACAGGGGGCAATGAGCAGTTCTTC. It is translated as CASSTWTGGNEQFF.

The sample holds a few counts of this clonotype. This sequence joins TRBV28 and TRBJ2-7; D possibly corresponds to TRBD1 (6 bases). V gave up 3 bases and J gave up 2 bases, with 8 bases separating them. This CDR3 is 13 amino acids long. Germline CDR1 is MDHEN and CDR2 is SYDVKM. The CDR3 DNA follows: TGTGCCAGCAGTTTTGAGGGGGCCTACGAGCAGTACTTC. Its protein product is CASSFEGAYEQYF.

This clonotype showed up just a few times. The chain couples TRBV27 to TRBJ2-7; TRBD1 is a possible D gene (6 bases). CDR3 length: 14 residues. Germline V gene sequence: CDR1 MNHEY, CDR2 SMNVEV (reference sequence). V lost 4 bases and J lost 0, with 10 bases in between. CDR3 DNA sequence: TGTGCCAGCAGTTCCTGGACAGCCTCCTACGAGCAGTACTTC. It codes for CASSSWTASYEQYF.

The V gene is TRBV7-9, the J gene TRBJ2-2; 7 bases agree with TRBD1. Germline trimming cut 5 bases from V and 4 bases from J; bases unmatched to any gene: 4. This CDR3 spans 14 amino acids. Germline V CDR1 and CDR2: SEHNR, FQNEAQ (reference sequence). The CDR3 coding sequence is TGTGCCAGCAGCCTTCGGGACAGCACCGGGGAGCTGTTTTTT. As protein: CASSLRDSTGELFF.

This clonotype was seen only a few times. The chain couples TRBV29-1 to TRBJ2-7; D unclear. Looked up from germline, CDR1 is SQVTM and CDR2 is ANQGSEA. CDR3 length: 11 residues. The germline V and J ends were trimmed by 4 bases and 7 bases, with 11 bases remaining between them. The CDR3 nucleotides read TGCAGCGTTGTTGCGTTTCAAGAGCAGTACTTC. This encodes CSVVAFQEQYF.

The rearrangement uses TRBV9 and TRBJ2-3; 10 bases are shared with TRBD2. J lost 6 bases, V lost 2 bases, and 9 bases had no gene match. Germline V gene lookup returns CDR1 SGDLS and CDR2 YYNGEE. The CDR3 has 16 amino acids. The CDR3 nucleotides read TGTGCCAGCAGCGTCAGCGGGGGGGCGGATCGGGATACGCAGTATTTT. As protein: CASSVSGGADRDTQYF.

This clonotype was seen a few times. This sequence joins TRBV5-4 and TRBJ2-3, with D perhaps matching TRBD2 (5 bases). Germline assignment: CDR1 SGHNT and CDR2 YYREEE (reference sequence). Between the trimmed V and J ends, which lost 0 bases and 7 bases, there was a span of 12 bases. This CDR3 spans 14 amino acids. CDR3 in amino acids: CASSLDAGLNTQYF. The CDR3 region has the DNA TGTGCCAGCAGCTTGGACGCGGGCCTAAATACGCAGTATTTT.

This clonotype was detected many times. The chain links TRBV7-2 to TRBJ2-1; D is perhaps TRBD2 (7 bases). CDR1 is SGHTA and CDR2 is FQGNSA in the germline V gene. The ends were cut back, 1 base at V and 3 bases at J, with 10 bases in the middle. This CDR3 is 15 amino acids long. The chain's CDR3 is CASSLGRGRYNEQFF. The CDR3 coding sequence is TGTGCCAGCAGCTTAGGGCGGGGGCGCTACAATGAGCAGTTCTTC.

In this sample, this clonotype turned up many times. V is TRBV7-9 and J is TRBJ2-3; the match to TRBD1 covers 7 bases. The CDR3 is 15 residues long. Per germline, CDR1 SEHNR and CDR2 FQNEAQ (reference sequence). V was pared by 6 bases and J by 4 bases, with 10 bases of the junction left unmatched. CDR3 amino acids: CASRPRTGVADTQYF. The DNA for the CDR3 is TGTGCCAGCAGACCTAGGACAGGAGTTGCAGATACGCAGTATTTT.

This clonotype was observed a handful of times. J is TRBJ2-1 and V is TRBV12-3 or TRBV12-4; tentative D call: TRBD1 (6 bases). The ends were cut back, 6 bases at V and 7 bases at J, with 19 bases in the middle. CDR3 length: 15 residues. DNA for the CDR3: TGTGCCAGCAGGGAACAGGGAGTTAAGGAGAATGAGCAGTTCTTC. This sequence encodes CASREQGVKENEQFF.

The chain combines TRBV11-2 with TRBJ2-3, with 11 bases that match TRBD2. V lost 0 bases and J lost 1; bases outside the gene matches: 0. Germline CDR1 SGHAT, CDR2 FQNNGV. This CDR3 is 16 amino acids long. CDR3 DNA sequence: TGTGCCAGCAGCTTAGAACTAGCGGGGGGCACAGATACGCAGTATTTT. Translating gives CASSLELAGGTDTQYF.

V usage is TRBV28 and J usage is TRBJ2-6; no reliable D call. Germline V gene data show CDR1 as MDHEN and CDR2 as SYDVKM. Trimming took off 6 bases at V and 2 bases at J, with 17 bases between the two ends. This CDR3 is built from 17 residues. CDR3 sequence reads: CASRPPLWATGANVLTF. CDR3 nucleotides: TGTGCCAGCAGACCCCCCCTCTGGGCAACTGGGGCCAACGTCCTGACTTTC.

This clonotype was counted ten times or more. The genes are TRBV12-5 and TRBJ1-1; no clear D. Deletions cut 3 bases from V and 1 base from J, with 3 bases between. The germline V gene encodes CDR1 LGHNT and CDR2 FRNRAP. There are 12 residues in the CDR3. CDR3 in DNA: TGTGCTAGTGGTTTCGGGAACACTGAAGCTTTCTTT. This sequence encodes CASGFGNTEAFF.

Ten or more counts support this clonotype. Here the CDR3 reads CASSHTGMNTEAFF. CDR3 bases: TGCGCCAGCAGTCATACGGGAATGAACACTGAAGCTTTCTTT. V is TRBV23-1 and J is TRBJ1-1; D call uncertain. TRBV23-1 is treated as an ORF (open reading frame) with a function not yet certain. V dropped 3 bases and J dropped 0 bases, with 8 bases sitting between them. The CDR3 extends over 14 amino acids.